This T cell receptor (beta chain) appears in the sequencing data of a study of T cells in localized non-small cell lung cancer. Overall study findings and caveats: Of the top 100 tumor clones, median roughly 60 were in adjacent lung, about 30 among its top 100.

Comments on this clone: The target antigen is unknown.

The CDR3 covers 15 residues. V was trimmed by 5 bases and J by 0 bases, leaving 11 bases between them. Germline CDR1 is LNHDA and CDR2 is SQIVND (reference sequence). This table comes from immunoSEQ multiplex PCR, and its TCRdb copy is limited to in-frame clones, with some not included. The repertoire holds a few thousand clones, with approximately 31% as singletons. This chain connects TRBV19 to TRBJ1-5; D gene uncertain. This sequence was found in an older female donor with stage II lung adenocarcinoma. This specimen was lung tumor tissue, taken before any cancer treatment. In nucleotides, the CDR3 is TGTGCCAGTAGTCCCATGGGCTATAGCAATCAGCCCCAGCATTTT. Its translation is CASSPMGYSNQPQHF.